The source of this T cell receptor beta chain is a study of T-cell reconstitution after alpha-beta-depleted transplantation in children. The ends lost 6 bases at V and 1 base at J; junction bases unmatched: 4. This CDR3 is built from 15 residues. Preparing the TCRbeta library involved the use of unique molecular identifiers. TCRdb reanalysed the PCR reads using MiXCR and keeps one entry per CDR3 protein. The sample has approximately 650,000 distinct CDR3 sequences; around 12% are singletons. Of note for this clonotype: What it recognizes is unknown.

The study's findings and limits: Expanded clones from the graft, numbering several hundred, reportedly supplied alpha-beta T cells about two months after transplant.

The chain employs TRBV12-3 or TRBV12-4 and TRBJ2-2; 8 bases are a match to TRBD1. Sequencing used PBMCs, obtained before TCRalphabeta/CD19-depleted stem cell transplant. The origin of this receptor is a girl aged 2 to 10 with congenital amegakaryocytic thrombocytopenia, due to receive a stem cell transplant. DNA of the CDR3: TGTGCCAGCAGACCAGGGACAGGGAACACCGGGGAGCTGTTTTTT. Protein: CASRPGTGNTGELFF.